This TCR beta chain comes out of a study of blood T cells in healthy people across ages (dated by TCRdb to the mid-2010s). Regarding the complete study: Template switching captured roughly one uniquely barcoded TCR beta cDNA molecule per two T cells in model experiments. Using deep sequencing normalized with unique cDNA molecular identifiers, the study measured how TCR beta repertoire diversity changes with age. The donors were split into four age groups: young (average around 15 years), middle-aged (around 37), aged (about 56) and long-lived (approximately 80). To avoid experimental bias, donors of different ages were distributed randomly across sequencing lanes. The study analyzed two additional independent replicas of 1 million unique cDNA reads from the same blood draw for two donors, one aged 18 to 30 and one aged 80 or older.

Summary of the overall study and its limitations: Because the CMV infection status of the donors was unknown, age-related changes in expanded clonotypes may potentially have been confounded. A strong correlation was found between observed TCR beta diversity and the percentage of naive T cells measured by flow cytometry. Observed TCR beta diversity per million T cells fell roughly linearly with age, and a significant reduction was already apparent by age roughly 41. Estimates of total diversity based on one million sequenced T cells were considered lower bounds and underestimates. Since profiling was done on bulk unsorted PBMCs, naive and antigen-experienced compartments could not be conclusively compared. Compared with the aged group, the long-lived group had more naive CD4+ T cells, fewer expanded clones and increased TCR diversity, suggesting age selection.

This clonotype has just a few counts. Its antigen remains undetermined. No qualities accompany the bases; no much larger clone lies one base away. The method was 5' RACE. Sequenced using an Illumina HiSeq 2500. A second roughly 7 to 11 cycle PCR used a sample-barcoded 5' primer and a J-beta primer mix. Each TCR beta cDNA molecule received a unique molecular identifier from a template-switch 5' adaptor carrying 12 random nucleotides. Each sample yielded at least 3 million CDR3-containing paired-end reads. First-strand cDNA was synthesized from all RNA with the Mint cDNA synthesis kit, primed by a TRBC-specific oligonucleotide. Following uracil-DNA glycosylase treatment, all cDNA underwent a first 18-cycle PCR with the universal primers M1SS and BC2_uni_R. As for how the authors treated the data: Each sample was normalized by randomly selecting 1 million high-quality reads, each carrying a distinct molecular identifier. Reads sharing molecular identifiers were discarded rather than binned into consensus sequences. MiTCR, set to a Q25 quality threshold and the strictest error-elimination algorithm, was used for CDR3 identification, clonotype clustering and error correction. Lower-bound total TCR beta diversity was estimated with a nonparametric unseen species model using Euler transformation. In-frame beta chains were kept once TCRdb had trimmed the public reads at Q25 with fastp and called clones with MiXCR. Every entry covers one CDR3 protein and lists the most common genes and DNA from its rows. In this record, the V and J calls reflect TCRdb's handling and not the investigators' own analysis. The sample yields about a million distinct CDR3 sequences; 45% to 60% were counted once. The ten top clones hold around 21% of the sample.

Based on the germline V gene, the CDR1 and CDR2 sequences are SGHTA and FQGNSA. The CDR3 sequence holds 15 residues, the cysteine and phenylalanine included. This entry keeps only the CDR3 DNA: 45 bases, framed from base 1. Ends trimmed: V by 5 bases, J by 5 bases; bases unmatched to a gene: 11. Donors were approximately 42 systemically healthy Caucasian individuals from Russia aged 6 to 90 years. Each donor gave ten milliliters of peripheral blood, collected into EDTA-treated Vacutainer tubes. Ficoll-Paque density-gradient centrifugation was used to isolate PBMCs, with at least 6.5 million obtained per sample. Total RNA, at least 5 micrograms per sample, was extracted from PBMCs with Trizol reagent. For every donor, an aliquot of PBMCs went through flow cytometry to measure the percentages of naive CD45RAhigh/CD27high T cells.

Sequenced sample: blood. The sequence came from a woman aged 55 to 70 in good health. This chain is built from TRBV7-2 and TRBJ2-7, with 8 middle bases fitting TRBD2. The CDR3 protein: CASSPLKGLAHEQYF. The DNA reads as follows: TGTGCCAGCAGCCCACTAAAAGGACTAGCCCACGAGCAGTACTTC.